Listed below are T cell receptor beta chains from one sample, sequenced in a study of blood T cell repertoires in COVID-19. Only in-frame clones appear in the TCRdb table, and some are missing; sequencing was by immunoSEQ multiplex PCR. Here the sample spans over 200,000 clones, roughly 87% being singletons. The sample consisted of peripheral blood. These receptors came from a man in his forties with active or convalescent COVID-19. The CDR3 runs from the conserved cysteine through the conserved F or W. The D gene is left open where the match is weak. Where a row states a size, it is once, few, many or the class of an expanded clone; other rows omit it.

j_gene	v_gene	abundance	d_gene	CDR3aa	CDR3nt
TRBJ2-7	TRBV9	.	.	CASSVSIRTDLNYEQYF	TGTGCCAGCAGCGTCAGCATCCGGACAGACTTAAACTACGAGCAGTACTTC
TRBJ2-2	TRBV5-5	few	.	CASSLQANTGELFF	TGTGCCAGCAGCTTACAGGCGAACACCGGGGAGCTGTTTTTT
TRBJ1-4	TRBV18	few	TRBD1	CASSPFVGQGSHEKLFF	TGTGCCAGCTCTCCGTTTGTGGGACAGGGTTCTCATGAAAAACTGTTTTTT
TRBJ1-5	TRBV6-1	.	.	CASSEIVGPINQPQHF	TGTGCCAGCAGTGAAATTGTTGGGCCGATCAATCAGCCCCAGCATTTT
TRBJ2-2	TRBV5-5	.	.	CASSRPGRENTGELFF	TGTGCCAGCAGCAGGCCCGGGCGGGAGAACACCGGGGAGCTGTTTTTT
TRBJ2-2	TRBV11-2	.	.	CASSPGGPGELFF	TGTGCCAGCAGCCCCGGCGGTCCCGGGGAGCTGTTTTTT
TRBJ2-3	TRBV10-2	few	.	CASSESMWGLRRDTQYF	TGCGCCAGCAGTGAGTCGATGTGGGGGCTAAGGAGAGATACGCAGTATTTT
TRBJ1-2	TRBV29-1	.	.	CSVVHRDIWYGYTF	TGCAGCGTTGTCCACAGGGACATATGGTATGGCTACACCTTC
TRBJ1-6	TRBV7-2	.	.	CASSVQPQGLDLHF	TGTGCCAGCAGCGTTCAACCCCAGGGTCTTGATCTCCACTTT
TRBJ2-2	TRBV7-9	.	.	CASSLGQSHRELFF	TGTGCCAGCAGCTTAGGCCAGTCCCACCGGGAGCTGTTTTTT
TRBJ2-7	TRBV30	.	.	CAWSHSSDEQYF	TGTGCCTGGAGTCATTCTTCGGACGAGCAGTACTTC
TRBJ1-2	TRBV15	.	.	CATSRVGGAFNYGYTF	TGTGCCACCAGCAGAGTCGGGGGGGCCTTTAACTATGGCTACACCTTC
TRBJ2-7	TRBV15	.	.	CATSREWRDGEQYF	TGTGCCACCAGCAGAGAATGGCGGGATGGCGAGCAGTACTTC
TRBJ2-3	TRBV19	.	TRBD2	CASSIVAVAGVTDTQYF	TGTGCCAGTAGTATAGTGGCAGTAGCGGGAGTAACAGATACGCAGTATTTT
TRBJ1-5	TRBV6-1	.	.	CASRQGGGNQPQHF	TGTGCCAGCAGACAGGGCGGAGGCAATCAGCCCCAGCATTTT
TRBJ2-7	TRBV5-8	.	.	CASSLAGGSEQYF	TGTGCCAGCAGCTTGGCAGGGGGGAGCGAGCAGTACTTC
TRBJ2-3	TRBV5-6	.	TRBD2	CASSLALAGEGGSTDTQYF	TGTGCCAGCAGCTTGGCGCTAGCGGGAGAAGGGGGCAGCACAGATACGCAGTATTTT
TRBJ1-1	TRBV30	.	TRBD1	CAWTRDRVIFAEAFF	TGTGCCTGGACCCGGGACAGGGTAATTTTTGCTGAAGCTTTCTTT
TRBJ1-1	TRBV28	.	.	CASSLNLGGTEAFF	TGTGCCAGCAGTTTAAATCTCGGCGGCACTGAAGCTTTCTTT
TRBJ2-3	TRBV10-2	.	.	CASSAGIRTDTQYF	TGCGCCAGCAGTGCGGGGATTCGCACAGATACGCAGTATTTT
TRBJ1-5	TRBV12-3/TRBV12-4	.	TRBD1	CASSPDREQPQHF	TGTGCCAGCAGTCCGGACAGGGAACAGCCCCAGCATTTT
TRBJ2-7	TRBV27	.	.	CASSDQVRPYEQYF	TGTGCCAGCAGTGATCAGGTTCGTCCCTACGAGCAGTACTTC
TRBJ2-6	TRBV27	once	.	CASRFSSGANVLTF	TGTGCCAGCAGATTTAGCTCTGGGGCCAACGTCCTGACTTTC
TRBJ1-4	TRBV6-5	.	.	CASRAANEKLFF	TGTGCCAGCAGGGCCGCTAATGAAAAACTGTTTTTT
TRBJ1-1	TRBV28	.	TRBD1	CASSLRQGARKAFF	TGTGCCAGCAGTTTGCGACAGGGGGCGAGAAAAGCTTTCTTT
TRBJ2-5	TRBV2	.	TRBD1	CASSESGQGAWETQYF	TGTGCCAGCAGTGAATCGGGACAGGGGGCCTGGGAGACCCAGTACTTC
TRBJ2-2	TRBV11-2	.	.	CASTPGFFGAGELFF	.
TRBJ1-5	TRBV5-1	.	TRBD1	CASSLDPTGNQPQHF	TGCGCCAGCAGCTTGGACCCGACAGGGAACCAGCCCCAGCATTTT
TRBJ2-3	TRBV9	once	.	CASSVGVAAADTQYF	TGTGCCAGCAGCGTAGGGGTAGCGGCGGCAGATACGCAGTATTTT
TRBJ2-5	TRBV7-3	few	TRBD2	CASSFQGGEGETQYF	TGTGCCAGCAGCTTTCAGGGAGGGGAGGGAGAGACCCAGTACTTC
TRBJ1-2	TRBV5-1	.	TRBD1	CASSLAAGGNYGYTF	TGCGCCAGCAGCTTGGCGGCAGGGGGTAACTATGGCTACACCTTC
TRBJ2-7	TRBV6-1	.	TRBD2	CASSEPLGGLAGYEQYF	TGTGCCAGCAGTGAACCATTAGGGGGACTAGCGGGTTACGAGCAGTACTTC
TRBJ2-7	TRBV27	.	TRBD2	CASSLGGGSSYEQYF	TGTGCCAGCAGCTTGGGCGGGGGGAGCTCCTACGAGCAGTACTTC
TRBJ1-6	TRBV27	.	.	CASSQHRDNSPLHF	TGTGCCAGCAGCCAACACAGAGATAATTCACCCCTCCACTTT
TRBJ2-7	TRBV29-1	.	TRBD1	CSVGDRDPYEQYF	TGCAGCGTTGGGGACAGGGACCCCTACGAGCAGTACTTC
TRBJ1-2	TRBV27	.	TRBD1	CASSPSPRQGLYGYTF	TGTGCCAGCAGTCCCTCCCCTAGACAGGGCCTCTATGGCTACACCTTC
TRBJ2-1	TRBV5-1	once	TRBD2	CASSLSGRGSYNEQFF	TGCGCCAGCAGCTTGAGCGGGAGGGGGTCCTACAATGAGCAGTTCTTC
TRBJ2-1	TRBV19	few	TRBD2	CASSIRGVMNEQFF	TGTGCCAGTAGTATACGGGGGGTGATGAATGAGCAGTTCTTC
TRBJ2-7	TRBV13	.	TRBD2	CASGLGAGVNEQYF	TGTGCCAGCGGTTTAGGAGCGGGAGTAAACGAGCAGTACTTC
TRBJ1-2	TRBV5-1	.	.	CASSPLDGANYGYTF	TGCGCCAGCAGCCCGTTGGACGGGGCTAACTATGGCTACACCTTC
TRBJ2-7	TRBV5-4	once	.	CASSWGGQEYYEQYF	TGTGCCAGCAGCTGGGGAGGACAGGAATACTACGAGCAGTACTTC
TRBJ2-7	TRBV25-1	.	TRBD1	CASSESPGQRYEQYF	TGTGCCAGCAGTGAATCGCCGGGACAGAGGTACGAGCAGTACTTC
TRBJ2-1	TRBV9	few	TRBD2	CASSVRGEPYNEQFF	TGTGCCAGCAGCGTACGGGGGGAACCCTACAATGAGCAGTTCTTC
TRBJ1-6	TRBV2	.	.	CASSEVGDNSPLHF	TGTGCCAGCAGTGAGGTCGGTGATAATTCACCCCTCCACTTT
TRBJ1-2	TRBV12-3/TRBV12-4	once	.	CASSLGEGRGYTF	TGTGCCAGCAGTTTAGGGGAGGGCAGAGGCTACACCTTC
TRBJ1-2	TRBV19	.	.	CASNDSPQWLAF	TGTGCCAGTAACGACAGCCCTCAATGGCTAGCCTTC
TRBJ1-2	TRBV28	.	.	CASSLPTGTGYTF	TGTGCCAGCAGCCTACCAACAGGGACGGGCTACACCTTC
TRBJ1-1	TRBV5-1	.	TRBD1	CASSLQAGGGNTEAFF	TGCGCCAGCAGCTTGCAGGCAGGGGGTGGTAACACTGAAGCTTTCTTT
TRBJ1-1	TRBV7-8	.	.	CASSPPTGKGHLPQMNTEAFF	TGTGCCAGCAGCCCCCCGACGGGGAAGGGACATTTGCCACAAATGAACACTGAAGCTTTCTTT
TRBJ1-1	TRBV6-5	.	.	CATSRGGAANTEAFF	TGTGCCACCTCGAGGGGGGGCGCGGCGAACACTGAAGCTTTCTTT
TRBJ1-1	TRBV23-1	.	.	CASSQSQGSQAEAFF	TGCGCCAGCAGTCAATCCCAGGGATCCCAGGCTGAAGCTTTCTTT
TRBJ1-2	TRBV3-1/TRBV3-2	.	.	CASSQDLGGLTPGYTF	TGTGCCAGCAGCCAAGATCTCGGGGGGCTAACTCCTGGCTACACCTTC
TRBJ1-6	TRBV18	.	.	CASSPSGQRNSPLHF	TGTGCCAGCTCACCATCCGGACAGCGCAATTCACCCCTCCACTTT
TRBJ1-4	TRBV2	.	TRBD1	CASSGRGTGREKLFF	TGTGCCAGCAGTGGAAGGGGGACAGGGAGGGAAAAACTGTTTTTT
TRBJ1-2	TRBV28	.	.	CASRTSTGYGYTF	TGTGCCAGCAGAACTTCTACAGGGTACGGCTACACCTTC